The rows below give T cell receptor beta chains drawn from one sample of a study of T cell responses to AZD1222 COVID-19 vaccine. Profiling relied on immunoSEQ multiplex PCR, and the TCRdb table lists in-frame clones only, not all of them. The sample has roughly 130,000 clones, about 92% seen once. Here the sequenced sample was peripheral blood, taken on day 0 of AZD1222 vaccination. These receptors all come from an adult in good health. CDR3s include the opening cysteine and the closing phenylalanine or tryptophan. Fields, in order: D gene, V gene, CDR3 length, J gene, clone size, CDR3 protein, CDR3 DNA. A D gene is named only where the DNA matches it firmly. Clone sizes are given selectively: once, few, many, or a class where the clone is expanded.

TRBD2	TRBV3-1/TRBV3-2	20	TRBJ2-3	few	CASSLQVPLTSGRGTDTQYF	TGTGCCAGCAGCCTCCAAGTCCCCCTGACTAGCGGGAGGGGCACAGATACGCAGTATTTT
-	TRBV2	12	TRBJ1-1	-	CASSARGPEAFF	TGTGCCAGCAGTGCCCGGGGCCCCGAAGCTTTCTTT
-	TRBV5-4	20	TRBJ1-2	-	CASSSLGGAVTANLFYGYTF	TGTGCCAGCAGCTCCCTTGGGGGTGCTGTGACAGCCAACCTATTCTATGGCTACACCTTC
TRBD2	TRBV27	15	TRBJ2-1	-	CASSPGLAGASEQFF	TGTGCCAGCAGCCCCGGACTAGCGGGAGCCAGTGAGCAGTTCTTC
TRBD1	TRBV2	15	TRBJ2-2	once	CASSERTGLSGELFF	TGTGCCAGCAGTGAAAGGACAGGGTTATCCGGGGAGCTGTTTTTT
-	TRBV19	11	TRBJ1-4	-	CASSIGYNLFF	TGTGCCAGTAGTATCGGGTATAATCTGTTTTTT
TRBD1	TRBV14	14	TRBJ1-6	-	CASSHRGRDSPLHF	TGTGCCAGCAGCCACAGGGGGCGTGATTCACCCCTCCACTTT
-	TRBV3-1/TRBV3-2	16	TRBJ2-6	-	CASSQGIPSGANVLTF	TGTGCCAGCAGCCAAGGAATACCTTCTGGGGCCAACGTCCTGACTTTC
TRBD1	TRBV10-3	14	TRBJ1-1	-	CAISTGTVNTEAFF	TGTGCCATCAGTACCGGGACAGTCAACACTGAAGCTTTCTTT
TRBD2	TRBV5-4	16	TRBJ2-7	few	CASSPGLAGDLYEQYF	TGTGCCAGCAGCCCGGGACTAGCGGGAGATCTCTACGAGCAGTACTTC
-	TRBV28	14	TRBJ1-2	-	CASSPPGREYGYTF	TGTGCCAGCAGTCCCCCCGGTAGGGAGTATGGCTACACCTTC
-	TRBV4-2	14	TRBJ1-5	-	CASSQATDNQPQHF	TGTGCCAGCAGCCAAGCGACAGACAATCAGCCCCAGCATTTT
-	TRBV5-1	13	TRBJ2-7	-	CASSFTSSLEQYF	TGCGCCAGCAGCTTTACATCCTCCCTCGAGCAGTACTTC
-	TRBV20-1	11	TRBJ1-2	-	CSAHIGAGYTF	TGCAGTGCCCATATAGGGGCTGGCTACACCTTC
-	TRBV28	17	TRBJ1-3	-	CASRFTGAGAGGNTIYF	TGTGCCAGCAGATTTACCGGGGCCGGTGCTGGTGGAAACACCATATATTTT
TRBD2	TRBV28	18	TRBJ2-3	-	CASSILLAEGTYTDTQYF	TGTGCCAGCAGTATTTTGCTAGCGGAGGGGACTTACACAGATACGCAGTATTTT
-	TRBV3-1/TRBV3-2	13	TRBJ2-7	-	CASSQSRTYEQYF	TGTGCCAGCAGCCAATCTCGAACCTACGAGCAGTACTTC
TRBD1	TRBV27	13	TRBJ1-1	-	CASSPRTGWEAFF	TGTGCCAGCAGTCCGCGGACAGGGTGGGAAGCTTTCTTT
-	TRBV19	16	TRBJ2-1	-	CASSIVAGNPYNEQFF	TGTGCCAGTAGTATAGTTGCAGGGAACCCCTACAATGAGCAGTTCTTC
TRBD2	TRBV29-1	16	TRBJ2-1	once	CSVLGISGSSYNEQFF	TGCAGCGTTCTAGGGATTAGCGGGAGTTCCTACAATGAGCAGTTCTTC
TRBD2	TRBV20-1	15	TRBJ2-2	-	CSASQTSGRGGELFF	TGCAGTGCTAGTCAGACTAGCGGGAGGGGCGGGGAGCTGTTTTTT
-	TRBV12-5	17	TRBJ1-5	-	CASGLDDSRVANQPQHF	TGTGCTAGTGGTTTGGATGACTCGCGGGTGGCCAATCAGCCCCAGCATTTT
-	TRBV9	17	TRBJ2-1	-	CASSVTVLGFSYNEQFF	TGTGCCAGCAGCGTAACGGTACTAGGATTTTCCTACAATGAGCAGTTCTTC
-	TRBV20-1	14	TRBJ1-1	-	CSASGERWNTEAFF	TGCAGTGCCAGTGGTGAGAGGTGGAACACTGAAGCTTTCTTT
TRBD1	TRBV19	15	TRBJ1-5	-	CASSLTGVRNQPQHF	TGTGCCAGTAGTTTAACAGGGGTACGAAATCAGCCCCAGCATTTT